The subject of this entry is one TCR beta chain. Its cognate antigen is unknown. A much larger clone lies one base from this, so it may be a read error. This is likely a read error, given that the CDR3 carries no conserved phenylalanine or tryptophan at its end. No cell sorting was done before RNA was extracted from the tissue. Distant lung tissue was collected more than 3 cm away from the tumor edge. The data stem from a study of tumor and adjacent non-tumor tissue in lung cancer. About the research overall: About 4.17 million productive TCRbeta reads were obtained per sample on average. Study outcomes and limitations: Normal lung showed higher cumulative top 100 clone frequency than tumor. Significantly higher TCR diversity was found in tumor than normal lung.

TCRbeta libraries were built with three rounds of nested PCR, modified from ARM-PCR. TCRdb used MiXCR to reprocess the multiplex PCR reads, holding one entry per CDR3 protein. The sample records some 100,000 distinct CDR3 sequences, 65% being singletons. V lost 6 bases, J lost 5 bases, and 17 bases lay in between. CDR1 is MNHEY, CDR2 SVGAGI, per germline. This CDR3 contains 14 residues. This rearrangement joins TRBV6-5 to TRBJ2-7, with D perhaps TRBD1 (7 bases). The sequence was collected from a man younger than 40 with non-small cell lung cancer. Input material: distant non-tumor lung tissue. CDR3 amino acids: CASRPTGRRNEQYL. Written as DNA, the CDR3 is TGTGCCAGCAGACCGACAGGGAGGAGGAACGAGCAGTACTTA.